The sequence of this T cell receptor (beta chain) was determined in a study of T cell changes during pregnancy in multiple sclerosis. The CDR3 loop spans 13 amino acids. V gave up 0 bases and J gave up 7 bases, with 7 bases separating them. CDR1 and CDR2 from the germline V gene are SNHLY and FYNNEI. The assay was immunoSEQ multiplex PCR, and TCRdb's table has in-frame clones only and misses some. The sample includes over 90,000 clones, roughly 92% of them seen just once. This clone appeared a few times. The material sequenced was peripheral blood, taken after pregnancy. This clonotype was sampled from a female donor with multiple sclerosis, enrolled in a pregnancy study. The V call is TRBV2, the J call TRBJ1-3; D might be TRBD1 (5 bases). Written as DNA, the CDR3 is TGTGCCAGCAGTGAAGCTTCAGGGAACACCATATATTTT. It yields the protein CASSEASGNTIYF.